The present TCR beta chain was sequenced within a study of blood T cell repertoires in COVID-19. At the level of the study: Donors in Cohort 3 who had recovered were those with two negative PCRs, healthcare professional clearance, or resolution of their symptoms.

The CDR3 runs 14 residues. The germline V gene encodes CDR1 SGHTA and CDR2 FQGNSA. The V and J ends lost 0 bases and 6 bases respectively, with 10 bases between them. Measured with immunoSEQ multiplex PCR; TCRdb has only the in-frame clones, and not every one. The sample holds approximately 360,000 clones, around 87% seen once. This TCR derives from a man aged 40-49 years in a cohort exposed to, infected with or recovered from COVID-19 (not recorded which). What was sequenced was PBMCs or T cells enriched from blood (not recorded which). V is TRBV7-2 and J is TRBJ2-3, with unresolved D. CDR3 residues: CASSLARLTDTQYF. CDR3 nucleotide sequence: TGTGCCAGCAGCTTAGCACGACTTACCGATACGCAGTATTTT.